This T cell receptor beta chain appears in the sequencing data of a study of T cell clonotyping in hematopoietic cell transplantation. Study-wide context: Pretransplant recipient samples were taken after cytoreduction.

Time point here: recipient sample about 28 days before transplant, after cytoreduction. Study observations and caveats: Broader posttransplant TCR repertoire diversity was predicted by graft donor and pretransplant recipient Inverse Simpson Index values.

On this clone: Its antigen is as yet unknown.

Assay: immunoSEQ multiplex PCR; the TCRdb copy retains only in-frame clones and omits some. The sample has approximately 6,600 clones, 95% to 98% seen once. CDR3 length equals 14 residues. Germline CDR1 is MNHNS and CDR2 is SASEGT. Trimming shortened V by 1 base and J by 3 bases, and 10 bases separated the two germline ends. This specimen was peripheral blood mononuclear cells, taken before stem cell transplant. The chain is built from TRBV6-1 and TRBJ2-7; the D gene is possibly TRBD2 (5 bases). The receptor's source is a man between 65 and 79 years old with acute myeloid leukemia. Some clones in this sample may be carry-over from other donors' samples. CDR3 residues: CASSEVSGIYEQYF. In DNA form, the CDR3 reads TGTGCCAGCAGTGAAGTGTCGGGGATCTACGAGCAGTACTTC.